The T cell receptor beta chain described here comes from a study of blood T cell repertoires in COVID-19. This CDR3 contains 13 residues. CDR1 and CDR2 (germline): MNHEY, SVGAGI. After removal of 2 bases from V and 13 bases from J, the junction contained 7 bases not matched to a gene. The protocol was immunoSEQ multiplex PCR, while the TCRdb copy is restricted to in-frame clones and leaves out a portion. The data show around 140,000 clones, under 90% seen once. The receptor comes from a human donor in a cohort sampled during active COVID-19. V and J are TRBV6-5 and TRBJ2-1, with 8 bases that match TRBD1. What was sequenced was peripheral blood. CDR3 coding DNA: TGTGCCAGCAGTTACACTCAGGGGGCGGGTCAGTTCTTC. This translates into CASSYTQGAGQFF.